This T cell receptor beta chain was recorded in a study of shared clonotypes between healthy human individuals. About the research overall: There were three CD4 naive, three CD4 memory, two CD8 naive and one CD8 memory plates per donor.

Broader study findings: Few donors limited the genetic and exposure-history diversity represented.

With respect to this clone: Its specificity is unknown.

CD45RO-negative, CCR7-selected cells formed the naive CD8 fraction, which excluded terminally differentiated effector memory CD45RA+ cells. Germline V lookup: CDR1 SGHVS, CDR2 FQNEAQ. V was shortened by 5 bases and J by 6 bases, with 23 bases between the two germline ends. The length of the CDR3 is 17 residues. The table came from immunoSEQ multiplex PCR; TCRdb's copy has only in-frame clones and leaves some out. The sample includes hundreds of thousands of clones, 95% to 97% of them seen just once. The source is a woman younger than 45 in good health. Sequencing was performed on naive CD8+ T cells sorted from blood. This chain uses TRBV7-8 with TRBJ2-1, with D possibly matching TRBD2 (7 bases). The DNA of the CDR3 is TGTGCCAGCAGCCAGGGGTCAGCGGGATATAGGAGCAATGAGCAGTTCTTC. This sequence encodes CASSQGSAGYRSNEQFF.